This T cell receptor (beta chain) was sequenced during a study of blood T cell repertoires in COVID-19. Overall study: The samples span acute and convalescent COVID-19 from the United States, Italy and Spain. PBMCs, B-cell-depleted T cells, or T cells were the source of the cDNA or gDNA that made up the material.

Per the original data handling: Reference gene primer amplification gave nucleated cell count estimates. TCRdb keeps only in-frame clones here, not all; method: immunoSEQ multiplex PCR. D and trimming were read from the DNA, whereas the V and J calls and clone size are those reported in that table. The sample includes around 200,000 clones, around 82% of them seen just once. The CDR3 has 16 residues. V was shortened by 5 bases and J by 0 bases, with 15 bases between the two germline ends. Germline V CDR1 and CDR2: KGHDR, SFDVKD. This receptor was taken from a middle-aged woman with active or convalescent COVID-19. The sequenced sample consisted of peripheral blood. V and J are TRBV24-1 and TRBJ1-2, with D possibly being TRBD1 (6 bases). CDR3 protein: CATSGVQGRTNYGYTF. The CDR3, as DNA: TGTGCCACCAGTGGTGTCCAGGGGAGAACTAACTATGGCTACACCTTC.